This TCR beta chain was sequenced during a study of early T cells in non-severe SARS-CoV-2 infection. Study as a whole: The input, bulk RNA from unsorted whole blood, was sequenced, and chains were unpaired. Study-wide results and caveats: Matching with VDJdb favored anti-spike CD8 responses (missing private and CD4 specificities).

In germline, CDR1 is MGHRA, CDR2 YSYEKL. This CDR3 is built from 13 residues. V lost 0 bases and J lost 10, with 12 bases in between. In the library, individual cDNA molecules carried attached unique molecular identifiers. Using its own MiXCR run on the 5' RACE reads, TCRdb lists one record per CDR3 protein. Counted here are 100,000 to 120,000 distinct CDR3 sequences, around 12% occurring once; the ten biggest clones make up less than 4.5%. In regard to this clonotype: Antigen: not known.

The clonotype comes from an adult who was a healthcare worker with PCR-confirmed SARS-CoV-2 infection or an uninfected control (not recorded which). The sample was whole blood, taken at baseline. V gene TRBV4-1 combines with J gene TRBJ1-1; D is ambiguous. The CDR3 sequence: CASSQDRAAVAFF. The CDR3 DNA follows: TGCGCCAGCAGCCAAGATAGAGCGGCGGTAGCTTTCTTT.